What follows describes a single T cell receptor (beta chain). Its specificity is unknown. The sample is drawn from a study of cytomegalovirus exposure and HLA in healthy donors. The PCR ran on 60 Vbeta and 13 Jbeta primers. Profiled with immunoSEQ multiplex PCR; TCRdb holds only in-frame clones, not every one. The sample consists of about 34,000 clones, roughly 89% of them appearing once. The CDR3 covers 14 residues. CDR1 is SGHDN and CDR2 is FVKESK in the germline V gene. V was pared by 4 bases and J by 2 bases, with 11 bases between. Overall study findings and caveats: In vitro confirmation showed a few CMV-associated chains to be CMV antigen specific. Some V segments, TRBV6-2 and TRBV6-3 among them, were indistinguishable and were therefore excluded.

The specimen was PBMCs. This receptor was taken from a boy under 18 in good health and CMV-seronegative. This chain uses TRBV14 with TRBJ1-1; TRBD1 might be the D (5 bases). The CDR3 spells CASSPTGGNTEAFF. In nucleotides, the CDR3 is TGTGCCAGCAGCCCGACGGGGGGAAACACTGAAGCTTTCTTT.